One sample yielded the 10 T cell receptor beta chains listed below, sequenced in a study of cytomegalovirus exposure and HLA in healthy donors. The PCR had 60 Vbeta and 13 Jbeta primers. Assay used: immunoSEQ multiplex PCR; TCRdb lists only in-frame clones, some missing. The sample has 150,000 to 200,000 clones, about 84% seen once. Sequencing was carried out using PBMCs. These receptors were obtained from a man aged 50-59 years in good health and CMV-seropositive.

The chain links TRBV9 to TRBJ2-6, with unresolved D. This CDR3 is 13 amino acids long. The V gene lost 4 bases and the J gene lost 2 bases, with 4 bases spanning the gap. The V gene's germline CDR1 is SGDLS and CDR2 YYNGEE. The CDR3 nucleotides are TGTGCCAGCAGCTATCCTGGGGCCAACGTCCTGACTTTC. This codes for CASSYPGANVLTF.

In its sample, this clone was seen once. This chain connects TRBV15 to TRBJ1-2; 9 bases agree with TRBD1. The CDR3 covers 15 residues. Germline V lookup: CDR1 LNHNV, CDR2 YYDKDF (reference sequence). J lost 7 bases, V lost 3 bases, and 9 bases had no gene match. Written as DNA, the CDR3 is TGTGCCACCAGCAGGGCGGACAGGGGAAAGCTTGGCTACACCTTC. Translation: CATSRADRGKLGYTF.

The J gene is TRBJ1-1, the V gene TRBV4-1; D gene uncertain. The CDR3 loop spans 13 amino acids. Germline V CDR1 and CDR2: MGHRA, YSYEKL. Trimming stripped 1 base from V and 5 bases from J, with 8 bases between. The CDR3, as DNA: TGCGCCAGCAGCCAAGGGGCGGGGACTGAAGCTTTCTTT. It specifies CASSQGAGTEAFF.

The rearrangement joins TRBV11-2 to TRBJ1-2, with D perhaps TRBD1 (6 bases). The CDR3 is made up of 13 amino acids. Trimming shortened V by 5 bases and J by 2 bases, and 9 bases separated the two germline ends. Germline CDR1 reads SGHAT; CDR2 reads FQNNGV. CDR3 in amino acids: CASSTGQNYGYTF. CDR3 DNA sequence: TGTGCCAGCAGCACCGGACAGAACTATGGCTACACCTTC.

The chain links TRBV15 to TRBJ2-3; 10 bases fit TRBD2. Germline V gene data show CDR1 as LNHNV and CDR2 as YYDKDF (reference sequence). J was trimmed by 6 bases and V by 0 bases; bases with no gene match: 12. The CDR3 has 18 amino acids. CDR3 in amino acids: CATSRDQGSGGPRDTQYF. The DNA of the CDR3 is TGTGCCACCAGCAGAGATCAAGGTAGCGGGGGGCCCAGGGATACGCAGTATTTT.

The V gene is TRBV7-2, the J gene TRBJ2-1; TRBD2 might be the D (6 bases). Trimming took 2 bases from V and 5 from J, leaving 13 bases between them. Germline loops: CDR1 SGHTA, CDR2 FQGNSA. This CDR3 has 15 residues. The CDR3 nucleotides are TGTGCCAGCAGCTTATATAGCGGACCCAACAATGAGCAGTTCTTC. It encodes CASSLYSGPNNEQFF.

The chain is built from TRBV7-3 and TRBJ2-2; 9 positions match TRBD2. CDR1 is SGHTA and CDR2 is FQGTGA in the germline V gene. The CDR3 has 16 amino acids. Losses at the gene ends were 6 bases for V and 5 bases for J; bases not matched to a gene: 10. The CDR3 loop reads CASSSPGLAGTGELFF. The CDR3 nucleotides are TGTGCCAGCAGTTCACCGGGGCTAGCGGGAACCGGGGAGCTGTTTTTT. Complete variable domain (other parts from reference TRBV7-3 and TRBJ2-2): GAGVSQTPSNKVTEKGKYVELRCDPISGHTALYWYRQSLGQGPEFLIYFQGTGAADDSGLPNDRFFAVRPEGSVSTLKIQRTERGDSAVYLCASSSPGLAGTGELFFGEGSRLTVL.

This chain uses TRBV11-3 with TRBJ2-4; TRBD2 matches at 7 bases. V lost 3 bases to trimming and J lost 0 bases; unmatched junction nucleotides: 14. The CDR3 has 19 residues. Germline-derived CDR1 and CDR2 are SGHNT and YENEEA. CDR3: CASSLLGPYAGEAKNIQYF. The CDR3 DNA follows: TGTGCCAGCAGCTTGCTGGGCCCCTACGCGGGAGAAGCCAAAAACATTCAGTACTTC. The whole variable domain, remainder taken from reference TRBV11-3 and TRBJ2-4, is EAGVVQSPRYKIIEKKQPVAFWCNPISGHNTLYWYLQNLGQGPELLIRYENEEAVDDSQLPKDRFSAERLKGVDSTLKIQPAELGDSAVYLCASSLLGPYAGEAKNIQYFGAGTRLSVL.

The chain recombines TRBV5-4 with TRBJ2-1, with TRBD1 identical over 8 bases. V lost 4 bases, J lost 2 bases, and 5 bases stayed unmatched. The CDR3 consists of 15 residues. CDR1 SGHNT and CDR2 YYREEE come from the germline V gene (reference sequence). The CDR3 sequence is CASSADRGTYNEQFF. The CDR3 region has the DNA TGTGCCAGCAGCGCTGACAGGGGCACCTACAATGAGCAGTTCTTC.

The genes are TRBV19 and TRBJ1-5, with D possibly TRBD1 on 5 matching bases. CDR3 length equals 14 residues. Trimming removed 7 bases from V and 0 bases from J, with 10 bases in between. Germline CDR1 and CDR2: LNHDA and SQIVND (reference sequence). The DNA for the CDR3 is TGTGCCAGTATTCGGAGGGGTAGCAATCAGCCCCAGCATTTT. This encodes CASIRRGSNQPQHF.